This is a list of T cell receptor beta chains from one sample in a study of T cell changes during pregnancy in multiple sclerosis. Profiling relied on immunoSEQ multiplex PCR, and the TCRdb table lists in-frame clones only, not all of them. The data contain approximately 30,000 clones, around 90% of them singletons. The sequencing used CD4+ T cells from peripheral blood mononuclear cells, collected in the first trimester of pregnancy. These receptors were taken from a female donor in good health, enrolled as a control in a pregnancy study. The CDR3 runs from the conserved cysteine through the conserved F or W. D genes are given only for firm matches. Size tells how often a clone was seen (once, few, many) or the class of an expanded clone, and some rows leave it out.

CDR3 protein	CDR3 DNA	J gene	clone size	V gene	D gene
CSAEGQGRMHF	TGCAGTGCTGAAGGACAGGGGAGGATGCATTTT	TRBJ1-5	NA	TRBV20-1	TRBD1
CASSLGSVNYEQYF	TGCGCCAGCAGCTTGGGTTCCGTTAACTACGAGCAGTACTTC	TRBJ2-7	NA	TRBV5-1	NA
CASSPGTANEKLFF	TGCGCCAGCAGTCCCGGGACAGCTAATGAAAAACTGTTTTTT	TRBJ1-4	NA	TRBV5-1	TRBD1
CASRRTDRKSAYEQYF	TGTGCAAGTCGCCGAACGGACAGAAAATCCGCCTACGAGCAGTACTTC	TRBJ2-7	NA	TRBV12-2	NA
CASSAQRSGSEQFF	TGTGCCAGCAGCGCCCAACGGTCGGGGTCTGAGCAGTTCTTC	TRBJ2-1	few	TRBV7-2	NA
CASSAAGGPDTQYF	TGTGCCAGCAGCGCGGCGGGGGGCCCAGATACGCAGTATTTT	TRBJ2-3	NA	TRBV5-4	TRBD2
CASSARTGNYGYTF	TGTGCCAGCAGCGCCCGGACAGGGAACTATGGCTACACCTTC	TRBJ1-2	NA	TRBV9	TRBD1
CAISGGTGETQYF	TGTGCCATCAGTGGAGGGACAGGAGAGACCCAGTACTTC	TRBJ2-5	NA	TRBV10-3	TRBD1
CASTSDSRGSPLHF	TGTGCCAGCACCTCAGACTCACGGGGTTCACCCCTCCACTTT	TRBJ1-6	NA	TRBV2	NA
CASSFRQGAVNTEAFF	TGTGCCAGCAGCTTTAGACAGGGGGCGGTGAACACTGAAGCTTTCTTT	TRBJ1-1	NA	TRBV13	TRBD1
CASSGRQGGTYEQYF	TGTGCCAGCAGTGGACGACAGGGGGGGACCTACGAGCAGTACTTC	TRBJ2-7	NA	TRBV6-1	TRBD1
CASSLDPRGAGNTIYF	TGTGCCAGCAGCTTAGATCCCAGGGGCGCTGGAAACACCATATATTTT	TRBJ1-3	NA	TRBV11-2	NA
CASSLTSGGRETQYF	TGTGCCAGCAGCTTAACTAGCGGGGGACGGGAGACCCAGTACTTC	TRBJ2-5	NA	TRBV5-6	TRBD2
CASSLWTGEPQETQYF	TGTGCCAGCAGCTTGTGGACAGGCGAACCCCAAGAGACCCAGTACTTC	TRBJ2-5	NA	TRBV11-1	TRBD1
CASSPGLAGAGDTQYF	TGTGCCAGCAGCCCGGGACTAGCGGGAGCCGGAGATACGCAGTATTTT	TRBJ2-3	once	TRBV11-3	TRBD2
CASTWRDRGLQPQHF	TGTGCCAGCACCTGGAGGGACAGGGGGCTTCAGCCCCAGCATTTT	TRBJ1-5	NA	TRBV28	TRBD1
CASSLRQGAQYEQYF	TGTGCCAGCAGCTTAAGGCAGGGGGCGCAATACGAGCAGTACTTC	TRBJ2-7	NA	TRBV7-8	TRBD1
CASRRGGPGNTIYF	TGTGCCAGCAGGAGGGGGGGCCCTGGAAACACCATATATTTT	TRBJ1-3	NA	TRBV6-1	NA
CASSLEVAAHNEQFF	TGTGCCAGCAGCTTGGAAGTGGCTGCCCACAATGAGCAGTTCTTC	TRBJ2-1	NA	TRBV5-8	NA
CAWSGHFLTDTQYF	TGTGCCTGGAGTGGACACTTTCTGACAGATACGCAGTATTTT	TRBJ2-3	NA	TRBV30	NA
CASSTAGGRGEAFF	TGTGCCAGTAGTACCGCAGGGGGAAGGGGTGAAGCTTTCTTT	TRBJ1-1	once	TRBV19	TRBD1
CASSDGLAGGPSGELFF	TGTGCCAGCAGTGACGGACTAGCGGGGGGGCCCTCCGGGGAGCTGTTTTTT	TRBJ2-2	NA	TRBV27	TRBD2
CASRGQGQETQYF	TGTGCCAGCAGGGGACAGGGACAAGAGACCCAGTACTTC	TRBJ2-5	NA	TRBV28	TRBD1
CASSDRGTAEKLFF	TGTGCCAGCAGTGATAGGGGTACCGCGGAAAAACTGTTTTTT	TRBJ1-4	NA	TRBV6-1	NA
CASSWQGWYEQYF	TGTGCCAGCAGTTGGCAGGGCTGGTACGAGCAGTACTTC	TRBJ2-7	NA	TRBV28	NA
CATADRASRNQPQHF	TGTGCCACCGCGGACAGGGCCTCCCGCAATCAGCCCCAGCATTTT	TRBJ1-5	NA	TRBV19	TRBD1
CATQTGDRMATEAFF	TGTGCCACCCAGACAGGGGATCGGATGGCCACTGAAGCTTTCTTT	TRBJ1-1	NA	TRBV4-2	TRBD1
CASSLTRGGGGGATNEKLFF	TGTGCCAGCAGCTTAACCCGCGGGGGCGGTGGGGGGGCAACTAATGAAAAACTGTTTTTT	TRBJ1-4	NA	TRBV7-8	NA
CASSQDLGGEQFF	TGCGCCAGCAGCCAAGATCTGGGGGGGGAGCAGTTCTTC	TRBJ2-1	NA	TRBV4-3	TRBD2
CASGLVLLLDRGLYNEQFF	TGTGCTAGTGGTTTGGTCCTCCTCCTGGACAGGGGGCTGTACAATGAGCAGTTCTTC	TRBJ2-1	NA	TRBV12-5	TRBD1
CASSSNRGREATGELFF	TGTGCCAGCAGCAGTAACCGCGGCCGGGAAGCGACCGGGGAGCTGTTTTTT	TRBJ2-2	NA	TRBV21-1	NA
CASSNVRGASEEDTQYF	TGCGCCAGCAGCAATGTTCGGGGGGCTAGCGAGGAAGATACGCAGTATTTT	TRBJ2-3	NA	TRBV5-1	NA
CASSEDQETQYF	TGCGCCAGCAGCGAGGACCAAGAGACCCAGTACTTC	TRBJ2-5	NA	TRBV5-1	NA
CASRYRGGDGYTF	TGTGCCAGCAGATACAGGGGTGGGGATGGCTACACCTTC	TRBJ1-2	NA	TRBV28	TRBD1
CASRGSGEFFTDTQYF	TGTGCCAGTAGGGGTAGCGGTGAATTTTTCACAGATACGCAGTATTTT	TRBJ2-3	NA	TRBV19	NA
CASSILKGGFTDTQYF	TGTGCCAGCAGCATCCTAAAAGGGGGTTTCACAGATACGCAGTATTTT	TRBJ2-3	NA	TRBV9	NA
CAISDGYNQPQHF	TGTGCCATCAGTGACGGTTACAATCAGCCCCAGCATTTT	TRBJ1-5	NA	TRBV10-3	NA
CSASSVDTQYF	TGCAGTGCTAGTTCCGTTGATACGCAGTATTTT	TRBJ2-3	NA	TRBV20-1	NA
CASSEQATLNTDTQYF	TGTGCCAGTAGCGAACAGGCGACTCTAAACACAGATACGCAGTATTTT	TRBJ2-3	NA	TRBV19	NA
CASSQGAGYWTGLNIQYF	TGTGCCAGCAGCCAGGGGGCTGGTTACTGGACAGGGTTGAACATTCAGTACTTC	TRBJ2-4	NA	TRBV14	TRBD1
CASSLVGNNEQFF	TGTGCCAGCAGCTTAGTCGGGAACAATGAGCAGTTCTTC	TRBJ2-1	NA	TRBV7-2	NA
CASSSRTSVRTDTQYF	TGTGCCAGCAGCTCTAGGACTAGCGTACGCACAGATACGCAGTATTTT	TRBJ2-3	NA	TRBV11-3	TRBD2
CASSLVAGGAKQFF	TGTGCCAGCAGCTTAGTAGCGGGGGGGGCAAAGCAGTTCTTC	TRBJ2-1	once	TRBV7-9	TRBD2
CASSLTSPSYNEQFF	TGTGCCAGCAGTTTAACCAGTCCCTCTTACAATGAGCAGTTCTTC	TRBJ2-1	few	TRBV28	NA
CASNSGTSGGTDTQYF	TGTGCCAGCAATTCGGGGACTAGCGGGGGCACAGATACGCAGTATTTT	TRBJ2-3	few	TRBV6-6	TRBD2
CASSLVEGAGGYTF	TGTGCCAGCAGCTTAGTAGAGGGGGCTGGAGGCTACACCTTC	TRBJ1-2	NA	TRBV11-2	TRBD1